This T cell receptor (beta chain) was sequenced for a study of CD8+ T cells in alopecia areata (dated by TCRdb to the late 2010s). Background on the whole study: High-throughput TCRbeta sequencing was used to examine T cell clonal expansion in alopecia areata in both the C3H/HeJ mouse model and human patients. Scalp clonality was compared across normal scalp (n=4), patchy alopecia areata scalp (n=8), and alopecia totalis/universalis scalp (n=8). TCRbeta CDR3 regions were amplified by immunoSEQ multiplex PCR with 35 Vbeta forward and 13 Jbeta reverse primers. RNA was obtained with the PAXgene miRNA kit for fixed scalp, the miRNeasy kit for PBMCs, and the RNeasy kit for mouse skin. Human TCRbeta sequencing covered scalp tissue and sorted CD4+ and CD8+ peripheral blood T cells from patchy and totalis/universalis alopecia areata patients and healthy controls.

PBMCs were separated by density centrifugation and stained for CD3, CD4 and CD8, after which CD4+ and CD8+ T cells were sorted on a FACSAria. Scalp biopsies and blood samples were provided by unaffected controls. The library was prepared using the immunoSEQ multiplex PCR assay. For TCR sequencing, RNA was extracted from every sample and reverse transcribed into cDNA to serve as template. First-strand cDNA was synthesized using SuperScript III with a 2:1 mix of oligo-dT and random hexamers. A synthetic immune receptor repertoire was used to gauge amplification bias, and whatever bias remained was removed computationally. The published analysis was carried out like this. Raw reads were preprocessed to remove errors, and CDR3 was defined according to IMGT conventions as the region from the conserved cysteine to phenylalanine. Clonality was computed by normalizing Shannon entropy by log2 of the number of productive unique TCRs and subtracting the result from 1. CD4 or CD8 identity of scalp clones was inferred by cross-referencing scalp TCRbeta sequences with sorted blood CD4 and CD8 repertoires. What TCRdb holds here is the immuneACCESS table cut down to in-frame rearrangements. Part of the clones is not present; checked against another copy, under half of the missing clones reflect an unresolved V gene, and the others are unexplained. V and J calls and clone size are those listed in that table; D and trimming were worked out from the DNA. The sample yields roughly 120,000 clones; less than 70% were counted once. About 3% of the sample comes from the top ten.

The full study reports these points: Compared with normal scalp, lesional scalp, particularly in alopecia totalis/universalis, had higher clonality and more expanded CD8+ clones, which suggests antigenic drive. Resident alphabeta T cells in normal human skin are also sequenced, complicating scalp TCR repertoire analysis, unlike mouse skin dominated by gammadelta T cells. TCR sequences shared between patients were less clear than in mice, possibly partly because of HLA diversity in the patient population.

In its sample, this clone was seen a few times. No antigen is known for it. Base qualities are not provided; no much larger clone lies one nucleotide away. Trimming at the junction amounts to 7 bases on V and 3 bases on J, and the germline ends lie 12 bases apart. The CDR1 and CDR2 encoded by the germline V gene (reference sequence) are LNHDA and SQIVND. The CDR3 sequence holds 14 residues, the cysteine and phenylalanine included. Of all the DNA, just the CDR3 is kept, 42 bases in frame from base 1. The sequence came from a human donor in good health. Recombination joined TRBV19 with TRBJ2-2, with TRBD2 tentatively as D gene (7 bases match). The sequenced material came from CD4+ T cells sorted from blood. The CDR3 region has the sequence CASKAGADTGELFF. The sequenced DNA: TGTGCCAGTAAGGCGGGGGCGGACACCGGGGAGCTGTTTTTT.